This T cell receptor (beta chain) was sequenced for a study of T cell responses to AZD1222 COVID-19 vaccine. Comment on this clone: Its target is not known.

The CDR3 is 13 residues long. Assay: immunoSEQ multiplex PCR; the TCRdb copy retains only in-frame clones and omits some. The sample has fewer than 120,000 clones; about 88% are singletons. Study-level findings and limits: The sample set comprised mostly white British donors with more females, and clonal diversity was possibly underestimated. Seropositive status at baseline applied to only five or six AZD1222 recipients. CD4 TCRs linked to vaccination spanned spike, dominating at 160-218 and 743-854. Sampling captured repertoires only after the peak T cell response.

This sequence joins TRBV21-1 and TRBJ2-2; no check of the table's D call, TRBD2, against the DNA was made. TRBV21-1 is a pseudogene locus. The sequencing used peripheral blood, collected on day 0 of AZD1222 vaccination. This sequence was found in an adult in good health. This CDR3 is CAPHRGTTGELFF. CDR3 bases: TGTGCCCCACATCGGGGGACCACCGGGGAGCTGTTTTTT.